This T cell receptor (beta chain) was sequenced during a study of identical twins. Template switching, a step in the protocol, added a universal primer site, and cDNA carried unique molecular identifiers. TCRdb redid the calling of the 5' RACE reads with MiXCR, one entry per CDR3 protein. This repertoire shows 600,000 to 800,000 distinct CDR3 sequences, about 20% found once; its top ten account for approximately 4.5%. Findings and caveats of the study: In drawing conclusions, the study used cross-sectional statistical analysis and did not follow the same donors.

The germline V gene encodes CDR1 SEHNR and CDR2 FQNEAQ (reference sequence). CDR3 length equals 15 residues. The junction had 8 bases not matched to a gene; V was cut back by 5 bases and J by 7 bases. This clonotype was detected many times. Its antigen remains unidentified. The sample also formed part of further work on T cells expressing NK-cell markers.

The TCR comes from a woman aged 18 to 35 in good health. V usage is TRBV7-9 and J usage is TRBJ2-1; 10 nucleotides align to TRBD1. Material for sequencing was PBMCs. The CDR3 sequence: CASSPGTGDLNEQFF. DNA of the CDR3: TGTGCCAGCAGCCCCGGGACAGGGGACCTGAATGAGCAGTTCTTC.